This passage covers 31 T cell receptor beta chains from one sample sequenced in a study of T cell responses to AZD1222 COVID-19 vaccine. Repertoires were generated with immunoSEQ multiplex PCR, while TCRdb's copy carries only in-frame clones and drops some. This table has around 150,000 clones, 65% to 90% appearing once. This material consisted of peripheral blood, taken 28 days after the second dose of the MenACWY control vaccine. The receptors shown here come from an adult who received the MenACWY meningococcal vaccine as a control.

The V call is TRBV11-3, the J call TRBJ2-3; D is unresolved. This CDR3 spans 12 amino acids. Trimming removed 1 base at V and 3 bases at J, with 2 bases between. From germline, CDR1 is SGHNT and CDR2 YENEEA. The CDR3 loop is CASSLATDTQYF. DNA for the CDR3: TGTGCCAGCAGCTTAGCTACAGATACGCAGTATTTT.

The V and J genes are TRBV19 and TRBJ1-5, with 8 bases identical to TRBD1. Germline CDR1 is LNHDA and CDR2 is SQIVND (reference sequence). This CDR3 has 15 residues. The junction had 8 bases not matched to a gene; V was cut back by 1 base and J by 9 bases. CDR3 loop: CASSIADRALGPQHF. The CDR3 DNA reads as TGTGCCAGTAGTATAGCGGACAGGGCCCTCGGGCCCCAGCATTTT.

The J gene is TRBJ2-7, the V gene TRBV28, with TRBD1 matching 9 bases. Germline V CDR1 and CDR2: MDHEN, SYDVKM. The J segment lost 4 bases and the V segment lost 5 bases, leaving 3 bases of the junction unmatched. The CDR3 is 13 amino acids. The CDR3 loop is CASSPGQGYEQYV. The CDR3 bases are TGTGCCAGCAGTCCAGGACAGGGGTACGAGCAGTACGTC.

This chain links TRBV7-8 with TRBJ2-6, with 9 bases that match TRBD1. V gave up 4 bases and J gave up 2 bases; unmatched junction bases: 6. CDR1 and CDR2 (germline): SGHVS, FQNEAQ. The CDR3 is 17 residues long. CDR3 protein: CASSYPTGGAGANVLTF. CDR3 DNA sequence: TGTGCCAGCAGCTACCCCACAGGGGGCGCTGGGGCCAACGTCCTGACTTTC.

The rearrangement uses TRBV5-1 and TRBJ2-3; D unresolved. Looked up from germline, CDR1 is SGHRS and CDR2 is YFSETQ. Trimming removed 4 bases from V and 6 bases from J, with 9 bases in between. The CDR3 is made up of 12 amino acids. The CDR3 region is CASSRTRDTQYF. CDR3 DNA sequence: TGCGCCAGCAGCAGAACGCGGGATACGCAGTATTTT.

The CDR3 nucleotides read TGTGCCATCAGTGAGTCGACAAGCGGGGAGCTGTTTTTT. Translating gives CAISESTSGELFF. This chain links TRBV10-3 with TRBJ2-2, with unresolved D. V was clipped by 0 bases and J by 7 bases, with 6 bases between them. The CDR3 runs 13 residues. Germline V gene data show CDR1 as ENHRY and CDR2 as SYGVKD.

This chain uses TRBV5-4 with TRBJ1-4; D is undetermined. Germline V gene sequence: CDR1 SGHNT, CDR2 YYREEE (reference sequence). CDR3 length: 13 amino acids. V gave up 1 base and J gave up 4 bases, with 5 bases separating them. For the CDR3, the DNA is TGTGCCAGCAGCTTGTGGGATAATGAAAAACTGTTTTTT. Protein sequence: CASSLWDNEKLFF. Drawing the rest from reference TRBV5-4 and TRBJ1-4, the complete variable domain is ETGVTQSPTHLIKTRGQQVTLRCSSQSGHNTVSWYQQALGQGPQFIFQYYREEENGRGNFPPRFSGLQFPNYSSELNVNALELDDSALYLCASSLWDNEKLFFGSGTQLSVL.

The genes are TRBV5-4 and TRBJ1-6, with a possible D match to TRBD1 (5 bases). This CDR3 spans 15 amino acids. Trimming shortened V by 1 base and J by 7 bases, and 12 bases separated the two germline ends. Germline-derived CDR1 and CDR2 are SGHNT and YYREEE (reference sequence). The CDR3: CASSLTPGINSPLHF. In nucleotides, the CDR3 is TGTGCCAGCAGCTTGACCCCAGGGATAAATTCACCCCTCCACTTT.

V and J are TRBV28 and TRBJ2-6; D remains unclear. V was clipped by 8 bases and J by 10 bases, with 6 bases between them. This CDR3 spans 10 amino acids. Germline CDR1 reads MDHEN; CDR2 reads SYDVKM. DNA for the CDR3: TGTGCCAGCGGGTTTAACGTCCTGACTTTC. Protein: CASGFNVLTF.

The chain recombines TRBV19 with TRBJ1-4; 12 bases map to TRBD1. The CDR3 runs 15 residues. Trimming at V came to 11 bases and at J to 2 bases, leaving 6 bases not matched to a gene. The germline CDR1 and CDR2 sequences are LNHDA and SQIVND (reference sequence). The CDR3 here is CAGTGGFPTNEKLFF. In DNA, the CDR3 is TGTGCCGGGACAGGGGGCTTTCCGACTAATGAAAAACTGTTTTTT. Supplemented by reference TRBV19 and TRBJ1-4, the full variable domain reads DGGITQSPKYLFRKEGQNVTLSCEQNLNHDAMYWYRQDPGQGLRLIYYSQIVNDFQKGDIAEGYSVSREKKESFPLTVTSAQKNPTAFYLCAGTGGFPTNEKLFFGSGTQLSVL.

The chain combines TRBV2 with TRBJ1-4, with TRBD1 matching over 7 bases. CDR3 length: 15 amino acids. Germline V gene sequence: CDR1 SNHLY, CDR2 FYNNEI. V shed 2 bases and J 7 bases; nucleotides not matched to a gene: 7. This chain's CDR3 is CASSELQGRGEKLFF. CDR3 bases: TGTGCCAGCAGTGAACTACAGGGGAGGGGTGAAAAACTGTTTTTT. The full variable domain, with the rest looked up from reference TRBV2 and TRBJ1-4, is EPEVTQTPSHQVTQMGQEVILRCVPISNHLYFYWYRQILGQKVEFLVSFYNNEISEKSEIFDDQFSVERPDGSNFTLKIRSTKLEDSAMYFCASSELQGRGEKLFFGSGTQLSVL.

The chain is built from TRBV29-1 and TRBJ2-7, with 8 nucleotides matching TRBD1. The CDR3 extends over 14 amino acids. V gave up 6 bases and J gave up 3 bases; unmatched junction bases: 10. Germline V gene lookup returns CDR1 SQVTM and CDR2 ANQGSEA. DNA of the CDR3: TGCAGCGTCACAGGGGGGATGATCGGCTACGAGCAGTACTTC. It encodes CSVTGGMIGYEQYF.

The chain carries TRBV6-2 or TRBV6-3 and TRBJ1-1; D gene uncertain. Germline V gene sequence: CDR1 MNHEY, CDR2 SVGEGT. The CDR3 loop spans 14 amino acids. Trimming removed 4 bases at V and 11 bases at J, with 20 bases between. The CDR3 loop is CASSLNWRQAGAFF. The CDR3 nucleotides read TGTGCCAGCAGTTTAAATTGGAGGCAGGCCGGCGCTTTCTTT.

In DNA form, the CDR3 reads TGTGCCAGCAGCCAGTGGGACAGGGGCGGCTATGGCTACACCTTC. This codes for CASSQWDRGGYGYTF. This chain uses TRBV3-1 (or the pseudogene TRBV3-2) with TRBJ1-2, with TRBD1 matching 10 bases. The CDR3 is 15 residues long. In germline, CDR1 is LGHDT, CDR2 YNNKEL (reference sequence). Trimming took 3 bases from V and 4 from J; bases not matched to a gene: 5.

The rearrangement uses TRBV9 and TRBJ1-1, with D unresolved. CDR3 length equals 15 residues. Trimming took 4 bases from V and 7 from J, leaving 20 bases between them. From germline, CDR1 is SGDLS and CDR2 YYNGEE. The CDR3 DNA reads as TGTGCCAGCAGCTCCCTCGGCGGCCTCTGGGGTGAAGCTTTCTTT. Its protein product is CASSSLGGLWGEAFF.

The rearrangement joins TRBV5-1 to TRBJ1-5, with TRBD1 as a possible D gene (5 bases). Germline CDR1 is SGHRS and CDR2 is YFSETQ. Trimming pared 4 bases from V and 16 bases from J, leaving 21 bases between. This CDR3 is built from 13 residues. The CDR3 bases are TGCGCCAGCAGCCCAACAGGACGGGAGGTTATACATTTT. This sequence encodes CASSPTGREVIHF.

The V and J genes are TRBV11-2 and TRBJ1-4; the D is unclear. There are 13 residues in the CDR3. Germline V CDR1 and CDR2: SGHAT, FQNNGV. V was shortened by 5 bases and J by 5 bases, with 9 bases between the two germline ends. CDR3 sequence: CASSPEVNEKLFF. DNA of the CDR3: TGTGCCAGCAGCCCGGAGGTGAATGAAAAACTGTTTTTT.

The J gene is TRBJ2-2, the V gene TRBV3-1 (or the pseudogene TRBV3-2); D might be TRBD1 (5 bases). This CDR3 has 15 residues. From germline, CDR1 is LGHDT and CDR2 YNNKEL (reference sequence). V was clipped by 4 bases and J by 5 bases, with 14 bases between them. The CDR3 is CASSPIPTVTGELFF. Here the CDR3 DNA reads TGTGCCAGCAGCCCGATACCGACAGTTACCGGGGAGCTGTTTTTT.

J is TRBJ2-1 and V is TRBV7-2; the D gene is possibly TRBD2 (5 bases). Germline-derived CDR1 and CDR2 are SGHTA and FQGNSA. CDR3 length: 16 residues. The germline V and J ends were trimmed by 5 bases and 0 bases, with 14 bases remaining between them. The CDR3 DNA reads TGTGCCAGCAGCCAACGAGGGCTACTCTCCTACAATGAGCAGTTCTTC. Encoded protein: CASSQRGLLSYNEQFF.

The chain employs TRBV6-1 and TRBJ1-5; the D is unclear. The CDR3 length is 16 residues. Trimming took 0 bases from V and 3 from J, leaving 12 bases between them. Germline V gene data show CDR1 as MNHNS and CDR2 as SASEGT. In nucleotides, the CDR3 is TGTGCCAGCAGTGAAGCGCTAGGAGCTGCCAATCAGCCCCAGCATTTT. Translated, it gives CASSEALGAANQPQHF.

This clone has a handful of counts. One end of the junction is discordant with germline, which a read error may explain. The chain combines TRBV7-2 with TRBJ2-1; 11 positions agree with TRBD2. Germline V lookup: CDR1 SGHTA, CDR2 FQGNSA. The CDR3 extends over 14 amino acids. The CDR3 is CASSLAGGPDEQFF. CDR3 coding DNA: TGTGCCAGCAGTTTAGCGGGAGGGCCGGATGAGCAGTTCTTC.

The chain joins TRBV6-5 to TRBJ2-3; maybe TRBD1 (6 bases). This CDR3 region has 14 residues. V lost 6 bases and J lost 5, with 15 bases in between. The germline CDR1 and CDR2 sequences are MNHEY and SVGAGI. CDR3 nucleotide sequence: TGTGCCAGCAGACCGACAGGTTTTGAAGATACGCAGTATTTT. It is translated as CASRPTGFEDTQYF.

This chain joins TRBV24-1 and TRBJ1-2; D possibly corresponds to TRBD1 (6 bases). In germline, CDR1 is KGHDR, CDR2 SFDVKD. Trimming stripped 4 bases from V and 8 bases from J, with 13 bases between. This CDR3 has 13 amino acids. The CDR3 here is CATSEGNRVGYTF. Here the CDR3 DNA reads TGTGCCACCAGTGAGGGGAACAGGGTCGGCTACACCTTC.

This rearrangement joins TRBV5-6 to TRBJ2-2; D gene ambiguous. CDR1 and CDR2 (germline): SGHDT, YYEEEE. The CDR3 length is 14 residues. The ends were cut back, 4 bases at V and 4 bases at J, with 11 bases in the middle. DNA for the CDR3: TGTGCCAGCAGCCCCCTCCGGTTCACCGGGGAGCTGTTTTTT. Amino acid sequence: CASSPLRFTGELFF.

As concerns this clone: The same CDR3 also results from other DNA sequences found in this sample. The chain combines TRBV5-4 with TRBJ1-2; D may be TRBD1 (6 bases). Germline CDR1 reads SGHNT; CDR2 reads YYREEE (reference sequence). This CDR3 contains 13 residues. V was cut by 4 bases and J by 2 bases, with 9 bases left in between. CDR3 sequence: CASSPDRNYGYTF. As DNA, the CDR3 is TGTGCCAGCAGCCCGGACAGAAACTATGGCTACACCTTC.

This clone is a singleton in its sample. The chain employs TRBV5-1 and TRBJ1-1; 8 positions agree with TRBD1. This CDR3 is built from 14 residues. J lost 6 bases, V lost 4 bases, and 8 bases had no gene match. From germline, CDR1 is SGHRS and CDR2 YFSETQ. For the CDR3, the DNA is TGCGCCAGCAGCCCCATCGGACAGGGCGCTGAAGCTTTCTTT. This translates into CASSPIGQGAEAFF. The whole variable domain, filled in from reference TRBV5-1 and TRBJ1-1, reads KAGVTQTPRYLIKTRGQQVTLSCSPISGHRSVSWYQQTPGQGLQFLFEYFSETQRNKGNFPGRFSGRQFSNSRSEMNVSTLELGDSALYLCASSPIGQGAEAFFGQGTRLTVV.

The chain is built from TRBV27 and TRBJ1-6; no firm D call. Trimming stripped 4 bases from V and 0 bases from J, with 7 bases between. CDR1 is MNHEY, CDR2 SMNVEV, per germline (reference sequence). The CDR3 sequence is 15 residues long. CDR3 nucleotides: TGTGCCAGCAGTTCGGTTCGCTCCTATAATTCACCCCTCCACTTT. Translated, it gives CASSSVRSYNSPLHF.

This clone has just one count. The V call is TRBV5-1, the J call TRBJ2-1, with 11 positions matching TRBD2. The CDR3 extends over 16 amino acids. V shed 2 bases, J shed 7 bases, and the junction held 8 bases outside the gene matches. Germline assignment: CDR1 SGHRS and CDR2 YFSETQ. The CDR3 bases are TGCGCCAGCAGCTTATACTTTAGCGGGGGGGAAAATGAGCAGTTCTTC. Translating gives CASSLYFSGGENEQFF. The whole variable domain, remainder taken from reference TRBV5-1 and TRBJ2-1, is KAGVTQTPRYLIKTRGQQVTLSCSPISGHRSVSWYQQTPGQGLQFLFEYFSETQRNKGNFPGRFSGRQFSNSRSEMNVSTLELGDSALYLCASSLYFSGGENEQFFGPGTRLTVL.

The CDR3 DNA follows: TGTGCCAGCTCACCACGGGAGCGGAGTTACAATGAGCAGTTCTTC. Translated, it gives CASSPRERSYNEQFF. The chain carries TRBV18 and TRBJ2-1; weak D call: TRBD2 (5 bases). V gave up 1 base and J gave up 4 bases, with 11 bases separating them. The germline V gene has CDR1 KGHSH and CDR2 LQKENI. CDR3 length: 15 amino acids.

The V gene is TRBV5-6, the J gene TRBJ1-2; weak D call: TRBD1 (5 bases). Trimming took off 2 bases at V and 4 bases at J, with 12 bases between the two ends. The CDR3 extends over 14 amino acids. CDR1 is SGHDT and CDR2 is YYEEEE in the germline V gene. The CDR3 region is CASSLQDFSYGYTF. DNA for the CDR3: TGTGCCAGCAGCTTACAGGACTTCAGCTATGGCTACACCTTC.

The chain combines TRBV19 with TRBJ2-3; 9 positions agree with TRBD1. The V and J ends lost 7 bases and 6 bases, in that order; junction bases with no gene match: 14. The CDR3 covers 16 residues. CDR1 and CDR2 from the germline V gene are LNHDA and SQIVND (reference sequence). The CDR3 sequence is CASTTNRDRESDTQYF. CDR3 nucleotides: TGTGCCAGTACCACCAACCGGGACAGGGAATCGGATACGCAGTATTTT.